The sequence of this T cell receptor beta chain was determined in a study of T cell responses to AZD1222 COVID-19 vaccine. The assay was immunoSEQ multiplex PCR, and TCRdb's table has in-frame clones only and misses some. The sample carries some 110,000 clones, approximately 86% recorded once. V lost 5 bases and J lost 8; bases outside the gene matches: 7. Germline V lookup: CDR1 LNHDA, CDR2 SQIVND (reference sequence). This CDR3 contains 15 residues. Study outcomes and limitations: Seropositive status at baseline applied to only six AZD1222 recipients. The breadth and depth of Spike-specific TCRs increased once two AZD1222 doses had been given. After the peak T cell response, and only then, were repertoires sampled. A mostly white British donor set with more females was recruited, and clonal diversity was possibly underestimated.

This clone was found once. The antigen remains undetermined. The sample here was peripheral blood, taken 28 days after the second AZD1222 dose. J is TRBJ2-1 and V is TRBV19, with 12 bases matching TRBD2. This receptor was identified in an adult who received the AZD1222 COVID-19 vaccine. The CDR3 nucleotides are TGTGCCAGTAGTTTGACTAGCGGGAGCGCGGATGAGCAGTTCTTC. This codes for CASSLTSGSADEQFF.